Below are 16 T cell receptor beta chains sequenced from a single sample in a study of T cells in Graves' hyperthyroidism and ophthalmopathy. From RNA transcripts, TCR beta CDR3 regions were amplified. RT-PCR in the first round (using the HTBI primer set) targeted the TCR CDR3. TCRdb passed the multiplex PCR reads through MiXCR, listing each CDR3 protein once. This table has some 490,000 distinct CDR3 sequences, about 16% appearing once. Sequencing input: blood. The receptors here all came from a woman aged 25 to 39 with Graves' ophthalmopathy.

This clonotype showed up many times. V usage is TRBV28 and J usage is TRBJ1-5; D is unresolved. Germline CDR1 and CDR2: MDHEN and SYDVKM. This CDR3 contains 13 residues. V was pared by 5 bases and J by 3 bases, with 8 bases between. The chain's CDR3 is CASSRDFNQPQHF. CDR3 DNA: TGTGCCAGCAGTCGGGATTTCAATCAGCCCCAGCATTTT.

This clonotype appeared many times. The rearrangement joins TRBV5-1 to TRBJ1-1; D unresolved. In germline, CDR1 is SGHRS, CDR2 YFSETQ. The CDR3 contains 15 residues. V lost 5 bases and J 1 base, leaving 15 bases between the germline ends. The chain's CDR3 is CASRTSESRNTEAFF. In DNA form, the CDR3 reads TGCGCCAGCAGAACTTCAGAGTCGAGGAACACTGAAGCTTTCTTT.

This clonotype was observed many times. The chain carries TRBV18 and TRBJ2-3; 7 bases align to TRBD1. Trimming took 6 bases from V and 1 from J; bases not matched to a gene: 4. The CDR3 length is 14 residues. Germline V gene sequence: CDR1 KGHSH, CDR2 LQKENI. The DNA of the CDR3 is TGTGCCAGCTCTCGAACAGGGGGCACAGATACGCAGTATTTT. Residues: CASSRTGGTDTQYF.

This clonotype was seen a single time. The chain employs TRBV2 and TRBJ2-3, with 8 bases identical to TRBD2. The CDR3 runs 14 residues. The V segment lost 11 bases and the J segment 1 base; nucleotides outside the gene matches: 8. Germline V gene lookup returns CDR1 SNHLY and CDR2 FYNNEI. The CDR3 DNA is TGTGCCGATACGGGAGGGCCAGGCACAGATACGCAGTATTTT. Amino acid sequence: CADTGGPGTDTQYF.

This clonotype has a handful of counts. This chain connects TRBV28 to TRBJ1-2, with 9 bases identical to TRBD1. The J segment lost 9 bases and the V segment lost 2 bases, leaving 4 bases of the junction unmatched. The CDR3 is made up of 13 amino acids. Germline CDR1 reads MDHEN; CDR2 reads SYDVKM. The CDR3 region has the DNA TGTGCCAGCAGTTTAGGACAGGGGTTCCGCTACACCTTC. This encodes CASSLGQGFRYTF.

This clonotype has only a few counts. This chain joins TRBV12-3 or TRBV12-4 and TRBJ2-1; 7 positions agree with TRBD2. V shed 4 bases, J shed 9 bases, and the junction held 9 bases outside the gene matches. The CDR3 consists of 14 residues. The CDR3 DNA sequence: TGTGCCAGCAGTTCCGAGACTAGCAGCACTGAGCAGTTCTTC. It codes for CASSSETSSTEQFF.

This clonotype was detected only a few times. V usage is TRBV29-1 and J usage is TRBJ1-3; weak D call: TRBD1 (6 bases). Trimming took 4 bases from V and 4 from J, leaving 14 bases between them. This CDR3 spans 14 amino acids. The germline V gene encodes CDR1 SQVTM and CDR2 ANQGSEA. CDR3 sequence: CSVVPRGEGNTIYF. CDR3 bases: TGCAGCGTTGTCCCCAGGGGTGAGGGAAACACCATATATTTT.

This clonotype was picked up many times. The chain couples TRBV6-1 to TRBJ2-3; D is unresolved. V was cut by 3 bases and J by 2 bases, with 6 bases left in between. This CDR3 comprises 13 residues. The germline V gene has CDR1 MNHNS and CDR2 SASEGT. The chain's CDR3 is CASSDYPTDTQYF. The CDR3 DNA is TGTGCCAGCAGTGACTACCCCACAGATACGCAGTATTTT.

This clonotype was seen a handful of times. This chain uses TRBV7-9 with TRBJ2-1; D is unclear. CDR1 and CDR2 from the germline V gene are SEHNR and FQNEAQ (reference sequence). V was pared by 8 bases and J by 8 bases, with 13 bases between. The CDR3 covers 12 residues. In DNA form, the CDR3 reads TGTGCCAGCCGTTTAATCAAGGATGAGCAGTTCTTC. It yields the protein CASRLIKDEQFF.

The chain has TRBV27 and TRBJ2-3; 10 bases are shared with TRBD2. In germline, CDR1 is MNHEY, CDR2 SMNVEV (reference sequence). CDR3 length: 15 residues. J gave up 2 bases and V 8 bases, and 7 bases lay outside the gene matches. The CDR3 loop reads CASGGGTSVTDTQYF. As DNA, the CDR3 is TGTGCCAGCGGCGGCGGGACTAGCGTCACAGATACGCAGTATTTT.

This clonotype was counted a few times. V and J are TRBV30 and TRBJ2-1; no definite D call. With 1 base removed from V and 9 bases from J, the gap between germline ends came to 7 bases. The CDR3 totals 11 residues. Germline V lookup: CDR1 GTSNPN, CDR2 SVGIG (reference sequence). This chain's CDR3 is CAWSARIEQFF. The CDR3 bases are TGTGCCTGGAGTGCCCGGATTGAGCAGTTCTTC.

This clonotype was detected many times. This CDR3 reads CSAMRGRFYEQYF. Here the CDR3 DNA reads TGCAGTGCCATGAGGGGGCGCTTCTACGAGCAGTACTTC. The rearrangement joins TRBV20-1 to TRBJ2-7; TRBD1 matches at 7 bases. Germline lookup yields CDR1 DFQATT and CDR2 SNEGSKA (reference sequence). CDR3 length equals 13 residues. V trimming: 6 bases; J trimming: 3 bases; junction bases outside the gene matches: 8.

This clonotype was recorded many times. This chain links TRBV7-8 with TRBJ2-4; the D gene could be TRBD1 or TRBD2 (6 bases each). Trimming stripped 0 bases from V and 7 bases from J, with 10 bases between. CDR1 SGHVS and CDR2 FQNEAQ come from the germline V gene. The CDR3 totals 14 residues. The CDR3 spells CASSLATGTNIQYF. CDR3 DNA sequence: TGTGCCAGCAGCTTAGCCACAGGGACTAACATTCAGTACTTC.

This clonotype was found many times. The J gene is TRBJ1-1, the V gene TRBV5-1; D unclear. Trimming shortened V by 0 bases and J by 5 bases, and 14 bases separated the two germline ends. The CDR3 loop spans 15 amino acids. The V gene's germline CDR1 is SGHRS and CDR2 YFSETQ. Written as DNA, the CDR3 is TGCGCCAGCAGCTTGGAAGATGGAGGGCGGACTGAAGCTTTCTTT. This gives the protein CASSLEDGGRTEAFF. Variable domain in full (rest from reference TRBV5-1 and TRBJ1-1): KAGVTQTPRYLIKTRGQQVTLSCSPISGHRSVSWYQQTPGQGLQFLFEYFSETQRNKGNFPGRFSGRQFSNSRSEMNVSTLELGDSALYLCASSLEDGGRTEAFFGQGTRLTVV.

The J gene is TRBJ2-7, the V gene TRBV7-9; 10 positions match TRBD1. The CDR3 sequence is 17 residues long. V trimming: 3 bases; J trimming: 7 bases; junction bases outside the gene matches: 15. Germline CDR1 reads SEHNR; CDR2 reads FQNEAQ (reference sequence). The CDR3 loop is CASSFSPGQGKSWEQYF. CDR3 DNA sequence: TGTGCCAGCAGCTTTAGCCCGGGACAGGGGAAATCGTGGGAGCAGTACTTC.

The chain recombines TRBV13 with TRBJ1-3, with D possibly TRBD1 on 5 matching bases. The length of the CDR3 is 15 residues. V lost 5 bases, J lost 2 bases, and 13 bases lay in between. The germline gives CDR1 PRHDT, CDR2 FYEKMQ (reference sequence). CDR3 in DNA: TGTGCCAGCAGCCATACCAGGGCGGCTGGAAACACCATATATTTT. It translates to CASSHTRAAGNTIYF.